This entry lists 5 T cell receptor beta chains sequenced from one sample in a study of shared clonotypes between healthy human individuals (dated by TCRdb to about 2020). The library came from the immunoSEQ multiplex PCR assay. Imported from immuneACCESS, the table was reduced by TCRdb to in-frame sequences with V and J called. These copies leave out some clones; in studies compared against another copy, an unresolved V gene accounts for under half, and the cause of the remainder is not known. For this sample there are about 2.3 million clones; 92% appear just once. The top ten hold roughly 0.34% of the sample. Sequencing used naive CD4+ T cells from PBMCs. What the cell subset or site label conveys for this sample: CD45RA+ positively selected. The receptors originated from a man between 18 and 29 years old in good health. Some clones in this sample may be carry-over from other donors' samples.

This chain links TRBV5-1 with TRBJ2-7; 9 bases fit TRBD2. Germline lookup yields CDR1 SGHRS and CDR2 YFSETQ. The CDR3 extends over 14 amino acids. Trimming removed 4 bases from V and 6 bases from J; junction bases left unmatched: 8. The CDR3 nucleotides read TGCGCCAGCAGCCCAGGGACTAGCTTAGTCGAGCAGTACTTC. This encodes CASSPGTSLVEQYF.

This sequence joins TRBV29-1 and TRBJ1-1, with 7 nucleotides matching TRBD1. The germline V gene has CDR1 SQVTM and CDR2 ANQGSEA. CDR3 size: 14 residues. V shed 7 bases and J 1 base; nucleotides not matched to a gene: 9. The CDR3 nucleotides read TGCAGCGGCGTAAGGGACAGCCAGAACACTGAAGCTTTCTTT. Protein: CSGVRDSQNTEAFF.

The rearrangement links TRBV10-3 to TRBJ1-1; 7 positions match TRBD1. The CDR3 extends over 13 amino acids. CDR1 is ENHRY, CDR2 SYGVKD, per germline. V dropped 3 bases and J dropped 5; count of bases not matched to a gene: 3. CDR3 sequence reads: CAISDRGQTEAFF. As DNA, the CDR3 is TGTGCCATCAGTGATAGGGGGCAAACTGAAGCTTTCTTT.

This clone came up once. This chain joins TRBV6-1 and TRBJ2-7; tentatively, D is TRBD1 (6 bases). The V end lost 4 bases, the J end lost 5 bases, and 12 bases lay between the germline ends. The CDR3 totals 13 residues. Germline V CDR1 and CDR2: MNHNS, SASEGT. CDR3 sequence reads: CASSVRGTHEQYF. Written as DNA, the CDR3 is TGTGCCAGCAGTGTCAGGGGTACCCACGAGCAGTACTTC.

This clone was seen a handful of times. The same CDR3 arises from other DNA sequences in this sample as well. The chain is built from TRBV28 and TRBJ1-5; D remains ambiguous. The germline CDR1 and CDR2 sequences are MDHEN and SYDVKM. Trimming took 2 bases from V and 4 from J, leaving 3 bases between them. The CDR3 covers 12 residues. CDR3 in amino acids: CASSLRNQPQHF. The DNA of the CDR3 is TGTGCCAGCAGTTTAAGGAATCAGCCCCAGCATTTT.